This T cell receptor beta chain is drawn from a study of blood T cell repertoires in COVID-19. Across the study: Collection of acute and convalescent COVID-19 samples took place in the United States, Italy and Spain. PBMCs, B-cell-depleted T cells, or T cells were the source of the cDNA or gDNA that made up the material.

With 6 bases removed from V and 6 bases from J, the gap between germline ends came to 15 bases. The CDR3 covers 12 residues. Germline V gene sequence: CDR1 SQVTM, CDR2 ANQGSEA. How the authors handled the data: The authors estimated nucleated cell counts from reference gene primer amplification. Assay used: immunoSEQ multiplex PCR; TCRdb lists only in-frame clones, some missing. The V and J calls and clone size come from that table; D and trimming were worked out from the DNA. This table has 130,000 to 150,000 clones, about 86% appearing once. The TCR was taken from a woman aged 50 to 65 with active or convalescent COVID-19. The rearrangement joins TRBV29-1 to TRBJ2-7; a weak D match, TRBD1 (8 bases). Sequenced material: peripheral blood. CDR3 protein: CSVLYRGGEQYF. CDR3 sequence (DNA): TGCAGCGTCTTATACAGGGGGGGCGAGCAGTACTTC.